This is a list of T cell receptor beta chains from one sample in a study of shared clonotypes between healthy human individuals. This table comes from immunoSEQ multiplex PCR, and its TCRdb copy is limited to in-frame clones, with some not included. This sample has some 2.1 million clones; about 94% occur once, and the top ten carry about 1.7%. Sequenced input: naive CD8+ T cells from PBMCs. Receptors originate from a man in his late teens or twenties in good health. Some clones in this sample may be carry-over from other donors' samples. Both conserved end residues are part of each CDR3. D genes are given only for firm matches. A clone size is listed for some rows: how often the clone was seen (once, few, many), or a class if it is expanded.

v_call,d_call,j_call,clone_size,cdr3_nt,cdr3_aa
TRBV11-2,NA,TRBJ1-6,NA,TGTGCCAGCAGGTACGGGACTCCAAATTCACCCCTCCACTTT,CASRYGTPNSPLHF
TRBV4-1,NA,TRBJ2-5,NA,TGCGCCAGCAGCCAAAGGACCGTAGAAGAGACCCAGTACTTC,CASSQRTVEETQYF
TRBV7-9,TRBD1,TRBJ1-2,once,TGTGCCAGCAGCCCACGACAGGGGAGTGCGGGCTACACCTTC,CASSPRQGSAGYTF
TRBV7-2,TRBD1,TRBJ1-1,NA,TGTGCCAGCAGAGACAGGGGGCGAGAGAACACTGAAGCTTTCTTT,CASRDRGRENTEAFF
TRBV5-4,NA,TRBJ2-1,NA,TGTGCCAGCAGCTCTTTGAATGAGCAGTTCTTC,CASSSLNEQFF
TRBV7-9,NA,TRBJ2-1,NA,TGTGCCAGCAGCGACTTGGGAGAACCGTTCTTC,CASSDLGEPFF
TRBV7-9,NA,TRBJ1-1,NA,TGTGCCAGCAGCCGTCCACTGAACACTGAAGCTTTCTTT,CASSRPLNTEAFF
TRBV5-5,NA,TRBJ2-3,once,TGTGCCAGCAGCTGGAACGGTAGGGCCCCAGATACGCAGTATTTT,CASSWNGRAPDTQYF
TRBV15,NA,TRBJ1-1,NA,TGTGCCACCAGTCTATCTTGGACAACAAGTAGCACTGAAGCTTTCTTT,CATSLSWTTSSTEAFF
TRBV5-1,TRBD2,TRBJ2-7,NA,TGCGCCAGCAGCTTGAGCCTAGCGGGAGAGGGCGAGCAGTACTTC,CASSLSLAGEGEQYF
TRBV28,NA,TRBJ1-1,NA,TGTGCCAGCAGCCCCGGGGGCTGGGGCACTGAAGCTTTCTTT,CASSPGGWGTEAFF
TRBV6-6,NA,TRBJ2-1,NA,TGTGCCAGCAGTTCCCCGGGACCATACAATGAGCAGTTCTTC,CASSSPGPYNEQFF
TRBV29-1,NA,TRBJ1-2,NA,TGCAGCGTTGTTTTGGCAGCCGATTATGGCTACACCTTC,CSVVLAADYGYTF
TRBV9,NA,TRBJ1-3,NA,TGTGCCAGCAGCGATTCCGGGGCTGGAAACACCATATATTTT,CASSDSGAGNTIYF
TRBV29-1,NA,TRBJ2-3,NA,TGCAGCGGTCGGGGCACAGATACGCAGTATTTT,CSGRGTDTQYF
TRBV18,NA,TRBJ1-1,NA,TGTGCCAGCTCACCACTAGGTACAGGGAGGAACACTGAAGCTTTCTTT,CASSPLGTGRNTEAFF
TRBV19,TRBD2,TRBJ2-2,NA,TGTGCCAGTGAATATCTAGCGGGAGGGAAAGCCGGGGAGCTGTTTTTT,CASEYLAGGKAGELFF
TRBV7-7,TRBD2,TRBJ2-5,NA,TGTGCCAGCAGCTTAGATGCTAGCGGGGTCCGGTCGTACCAAGAGACCCAGTACTTC,CASSLDASGVRSYQETQYF